This entry is about one TCR beta chain. Antigen unknown. The data are from a study of T cell responses to AZD1222 COVID-19 vaccine. Overall study results and limits: Seropositivity was recorded at baseline in only six AZD1222 recipients. Of spike-specific TCRs, nearly half reportedly target regions left unmutated in variants.

The data were produced by immunoSEQ multiplex PCR, yet TCRdb's version contains in-frame clones alone and is incomplete. Counted here are about 120,000 clones, around nine tenths occurring once; the ten biggest clones make up 4% to 4.5%. From germline, CDR1 is GTSNPN and CDR2 SVGIG (reference sequence). This CDR3 is 14 amino acids long. The V and J ends lost 2 bases and 5 bases, in that order; junction bases with no gene match: 5. The sample in question was peripheral blood, obtained 28 days after the second dose of the MenACWY control vaccine. This receptor was obtained from an adult who received the MenACWY meningococcal vaccine as a control. The chain links TRBV30 to TRBJ2-7; 11 bases are shared with TRBD2. DNA for the CDR3: TGTGCCTGGAGTAGACTAGCGGGGCAGAACGAGCAGTACTTC. Protein product: CAWSRLAGQNEQYF.